This T cell receptor beta chain was sequenced for a study of T cell responses to AZD1222 COVID-19 vaccine. This clone was picked up a small number of times. Researchers grouped second doses given at about 4 or about 12 weeks into one pool. CDR3 length equals 14 residues. The V and J ends lost 5 bases and 2 bases respectively, with 9 bases between them. CDR1 and CDR2 (germline): MRHNA, SNTAGT. Sequencing was performed with immunoSEQ multiplex PCR; in TCRdb, only in-frame clones are kept and a portion is missing. The table records about 54,000 clones, less than 90% of them present only once. The chain joins TRBV6-4 to TRBJ2-2; unclear D gene. Sequencing was performed on peripheral blood, taken 28 days after the second AZD1222 dose. This TCR was sampled from an adult who received the AZD1222 COVID-19 vaccine. CDR3 amino acids: CASSRDLNTGELFF. The CDR3 DNA reads TGTGCCAGCAGTAGGGATCTAAACACCGGGGAGCTGTTTTTT.